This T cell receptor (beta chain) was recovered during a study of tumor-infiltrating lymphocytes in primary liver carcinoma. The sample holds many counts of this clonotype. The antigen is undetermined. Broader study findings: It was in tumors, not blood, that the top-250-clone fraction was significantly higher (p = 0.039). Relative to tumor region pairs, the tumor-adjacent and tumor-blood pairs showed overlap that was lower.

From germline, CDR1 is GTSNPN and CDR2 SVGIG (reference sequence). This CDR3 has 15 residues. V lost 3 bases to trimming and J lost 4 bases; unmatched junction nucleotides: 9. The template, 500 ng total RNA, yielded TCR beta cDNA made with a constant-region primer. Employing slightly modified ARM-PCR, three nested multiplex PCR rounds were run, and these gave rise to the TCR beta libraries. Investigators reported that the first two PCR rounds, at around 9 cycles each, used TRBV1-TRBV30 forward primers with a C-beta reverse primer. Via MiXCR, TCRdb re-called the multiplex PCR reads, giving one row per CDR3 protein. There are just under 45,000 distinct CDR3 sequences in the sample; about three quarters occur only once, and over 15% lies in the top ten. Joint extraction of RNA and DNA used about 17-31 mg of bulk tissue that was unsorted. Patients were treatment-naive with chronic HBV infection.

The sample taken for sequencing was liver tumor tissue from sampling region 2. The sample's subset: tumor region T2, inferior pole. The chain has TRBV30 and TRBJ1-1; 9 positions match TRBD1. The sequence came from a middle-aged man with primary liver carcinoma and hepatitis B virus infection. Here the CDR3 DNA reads TGTGCCTGGAGGAACGACGGGACAGGGACCACTGAAGCTTTCTTT. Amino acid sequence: CAWRNDGTGTTEAFF.